This T cell receptor beta chain stems from a study of T cell changes during pregnancy in multiple sclerosis. Only one count was recorded for this clone. The CDR3 spans 15 residues. Germline CDR1 and CDR2: SGHNT and YYREEE (reference sequence). V was pared by 0 bases and J by 1 base, with 11 bases between. Clones were read by immunoSEQ multiplex PCR, and TCRdb kept only the in-frame ones, dropping some. Of 100,000 or so clones in the sample, about 91% were seen once. The sequence was collected from a female donor with multiple sclerosis, enrolled in a pregnancy study. The rearrangement links TRBV5-4 to TRBJ2-7, with D hard to call. Material: peripheral blood, obtained in the second trimester of pregnancy. In nucleotides, the CDR3 is TGTGCCAGCAGCTTGGTAGGCCAGGTATCCTACGAGCAGTACTTC. Its protein is CASSLVGQVSYEQYF. Based on the CDR3 plus reference TRBV5-4 and TRBJ2-7, the full variable domain is ETGVTQSPTHLIKTRGQQVTLRCSSQSGHNTVSWYQQALGQGPQFIFQYYREEENGRGNFPPRFSGLQFPNYSSELNVNALELDDSALYLCASSLVGQVSYEQYFGPGTRLTVT.